The T cell receptor (beta chain) under discussion was sequenced for a study of radiotherapy plus CTLA-4 blockade in lung cancer. Regarding the study as a whole: Following radiotherapy plus ipilimumab, tumor-derived TCR clones expanded in the blood.

Method: immunoSEQ multiplex PCR; TCRdb's copy keeps in-frame clones and lacks some. This table holds approximately 47,000 clones, approximately 62% found once. About this clone itself: Its antigen remains unidentified.

Focal radiation was given together with CTLA-4 blockade (ipilimumab) to patients with chemo-refractory metastatic non-small-cell lung cancer. The CDR3 runs to 14 residues. The germline V gene has CDR1 SGHTA and CDR2 FQGNSA. V was pared by 2 bases and J by 1 base, with 7 bases between. Sample: peripheral blood, taken from a patient treated with radiotherapy plus ipilimumab. The receptor was isolated from a human donor with non-small cell lung cancer who had a partial response to radiotherapy plus ipilimumab. V is TRBV7-2 and J is TRBJ2-3; D is perhaps TRBD2 (6 bases). Here the CDR3 reads CASSLQRGTDTQYF. CDR3 nucleotides: TGTGCCAGCAGCTTACAGCGGGGCACAGATACGCAGTATTTT.